A single sample gave rise to the 7 T cell receptor beta chains below, sequenced in a study of post-analysis software for immune sequencing data. Included in the TCR beta cDNA libraries were unique molecular identifiers. TCRdb re-derived calls from the PCR reads in MiXCR, one entry per CDR3 protein. The table includes about 380,000 distinct CDR3 sequences, around a third detected once. General observations from the study: Patients showed TRBV5-6, TRBV5-1 and TRBV20-1 among four to six TRBV segments more frequent than in controls.

No antigen has been assigned to these receptors. The sequencing sample was made of blood. These receptors were taken from a girl aged 5-17 years with multiple sclerosis.

This clonotype has only a few counts. Its ends do not fully match the called genes, so a read error is possible. The chain carries TRBV12-3 or TRBV12-4 and TRBJ2-3; 9 bases line up with TRBD2. The CDR3 sequence is 16 residues long. Here the CDR3 reads CASSLSSGGPTDAQYF. The CDR3 bases are TGTGCCAGCAGTTTGTCCAGCGGGGGGCCCACAGATGCGCAGTATTTT.

The rearrangement joins TRBV28 to TRBJ1-5; perhaps TRBD1 as D (6 bases). The germline gives CDR1 MDHEN, CDR2 SYDVKM. The V end was cut by 1 base, the J end by 6 bases, with 13 bases between. The CDR3 covers 15 residues. The CDR3 nucleotides are TGTGCCAGCAGTTTATCCCCCGACAGGAGTCAGCCCCAGCATTTT. Translating it yields CASSLSPDRSQPQHF.

The rearrangement uses TRBV7-2 and TRBJ2-1; 14 nucleotides agree with TRBD2. With 5 bases clipped from V and 10 bases from J, the junction kept 10 bases outside the gene matches. The CDR3 covers 16 residues. CDR1 SGHTA and CDR2 FQGNSA come from the germline V gene. CDR3 sequence: CASSPQGTSGGQEQFF. The CDR3 DNA reads as TGTGCCAGCAGCCCCCAGGGGACTAGCGGGGGCCAAGAGCAGTTCTTC.

The V call is TRBV6-6, the J call TRBJ1-2; the match to TRBD1 covers 9 bases. V lost 5 bases and J lost 6; bases outside the gene matches: 7. The germline V gene encodes CDR1 MNHNY and CDR2 SVGAGI (reference sequence). CDR3 size: 14 residues. DNA of the CDR3: TGTGCCAGCAGTCTCCAAAGGACAGGGGATGGCTACACCTTC. It encodes CASSLQRTGDGYTF.

This clonotype was found once. This chain links TRBV9 with TRBJ1-2; D gene unclear. Trimming left V 0 bases short and J 4 bases short, with 13 bases between. CDR3 length: 15 residues. Germline lookup yields CDR1 SGDLS and CDR2 YYNGEE. Here the CDR3 reads CASSVGVGGPYGYTF. CDR3 DNA sequence: TGTGCCAGCAGCGTAGGAGTGGGAGGGCCCTATGGCTACACCTTC.

The rearrangement uses TRBV29-1 and TRBJ1-1; no clear D gene. Germline V gives CDR1 SQVTM, CDR2 ANQGSEA. The V and J ends lost 6 bases and 0 bases respectively, with 14 bases between them. The CDR3 sequence is 14 residues long. CDR3 in DNA: TGCAGCGTCTCGGGGAGGGCGATGAACACTGAAGCTTTCTTT. This codes for CSVSGRAMNTEAFF.

The chain links TRBV4-1 to TRBJ2-7; 7 bases are a match to TRBD1. The junction had 5 bases not matched to a gene; V was cut back by 2 bases and J by 1 base. CDR3 length: 15 residues. From germline, CDR1 is MGHRA and CDR2 YSYEKL. CDR3 residues: CASSQPGGVSYEQYF. The CDR3 bases are TGCGCCAGCAGCCAACCAGGGGGAGTTTCCTACGAGCAGTACTTC.